A selection of T cell receptor beta chains follows, all from one sample in a study of siplizumab effects on memory and regulatory T cells. Profiling relied on immunoSEQ multiplex PCR, and the TCRdb table lists in-frame clones only, not all of them. The sample carries some 100,000 clones, about 90% recorded once. The material sequenced was CD4+ T cells sorted from blood. The source of these receptors is a human donor in good health. Some clones in this sample may be carry-over from other donors' samples. Each CDR3 is given with its conserved first and last residue. The D gene is left open where the match is weak. Not all rows give a size; the values are once, few, many and, for expanded clones, a class.

D: TRBD2; size: once; V: TRBV7-9; J: TRBJ2-3; CDR3: CASRAGTSGTDTQYF; DNA: TGTGCCAGCAGGGCCGGGACTAGCGGCACAGATACGCAGTATTTT
D: NA; size: NA; V: TRBV30; J: TRBJ2-2; CDR3: CAWSQTPSLLAGELFF; DNA: TGTGCCTGGAGTCAGACCCCTAGCCTGTTAGCCGGGGAGCTGTTTTTT
D: NA; size: NA; V: TRBV10-3; J: TRBJ2-4; CDR3: CAISVGGAKSGNIQYF; DNA: TGTGCCATCAGTGTAGGCGGGGCAAAGTCGGGGAACATTCAGTACTTC
D: NA; size: NA; V: TRBV7-9; J: TRBJ2-3; CDR3: CASSLDTSRDTQYF; DNA: TGTGCCAGCAGCTTAGATACTAGCAGGGATACGCAGTATTTT
D: TRBD1; size: once; V: TRBV23-1; J: TRBJ1-1; CDR3: CASSPPGTGPVTEAFF; DNA: TGCGCCAGCAGTCCACCCGGGACAGGGCCAGTCACTGAAGCTTTCTTT
D: NA; size: NA; V: TRBV19; J: TRBJ2-3; CDR3: CASTDNRARLSDTQYF; DNA: TGTGCCAGTACGGACAACAGGGCTCGGCTCTCAGATACGCAGTATTTT
D: TRBD1; size: NA; V: TRBV5-1; J: TRBJ1-1; CDR3: CASSPRGPTEAFF; DNA: TGCGCCAGCAGCCCCAGGGGGCCCACTGAAGCTTTCTTT
D: NA; size: NA; V: TRBV7-8; J: TRBJ2-5; CDR3: CASSQWGQGEETQYF; DNA: TGTGCCAGCAGTCAATGGGGTCAGGGCGAAGAGACCCAGTACTTC
D: NA; size: NA; V: TRBV5-4; J: TRBJ2-1; CDR3: CASSLVSKYNEQFF; DNA: TGTGCCAGCAGCTTGGTGTCAAAATACAATGAGCAGTTCTTC
D: TRBD1; size: NA; V: TRBV7-3; J: TRBJ2-1; CDR3: CASSFGGQGEQFF; DNA: TGTGCCAGCAGCTTTGGGGGACAGGGAGAGCAGTTCTTC
D: TRBD2; size: NA; V: TRBV7-3; J: TRBJ2-7; CDR3: CASSLKVAGAPEQYF; DNA: TGTGCCAGCAGCTTAAAGGTAGCGGGAGCACCCGAGCAGTACTTC
D: NA; size: once; V: TRBV5-5; J: TRBJ2-3; CDR3: CASSLVLSSITQYF; DNA: TGTGCCAGCAGCTTGGTCCTTTCCTCAATTACGCAGTATTTT
D: NA; size: NA; V: TRBV7-8; J: TRBJ1-2; CDR3: CASSLQGLEFGYTF; DNA: TGTGCCAGCAGCCTACAGGGCCTCGAATTTGGCTACACCTTC
D: NA; size: NA; V: TRBV11-2; J: TRBJ2-3; CDR3: CASSLRDTQYF; DNA: TGTGCCAGCAGCTTGAGAGATACGCAGTATTTT
D: TRBD2; size: NA; V: TRBV6-5; J: TRBJ2-5; CDR3: CASSQTSGSQETQYF; DNA: TGTGCCAGCAGTCAGACTAGCGGAAGCCAAGAGACCCAGTACTTC
D: NA; size: NA; V: TRBV5-4; J: TRBJ1-1; CDR3: CASSDQNTEAFF; DNA: TGTGCCAGCAGCGACCAGAACACTGAAGCTTTCTTT
D: NA; size: NA; V: TRBV30; J: TRBJ2-3; CDR3: CAWLTTDTQYF; DNA: TGTGCCTGGTTAACCACAGATACGCAGTATTTT
D: TRBD1; size: NA; V: TRBV27; J: TRBJ2-3; CDR3: CASRLTGTDTQYF; DNA: TGTGCCAGCAGATTGACAGGGACAGATACGCAGTATTTT
D: NA; size: NA; V: TRBV7-9; J: TRBJ2-3; CDR3: CASSANLGLGEGTDTQYF; DNA: TGTGCCAGCAGCGCAAACTTGGGGCTGGGCGAAGGCACAGATACGCAGTATTTT
D: TRBD1; size: NA; V: TRBV2; J: TRBJ1-2; CDR3: CASTQDRGPNGYTF; DNA: TGTGCCAGCACACAGGACAGGGGACCCAATGGCTACACCTTC
D: TRBD1; size: once; V: TRBV19; J: TRBJ2-7; CDR3: CASRQPGQGSEQYF; DNA: TGTGCCAGTAGACAACCGGGACAGGGAAGCGAGCAGTACTTC
D: NA; size: NA; V: TRBV5-1; J: TRBJ2-1; CDR3: CASSSPGPRQFF; DNA: TGCGCCAGCAGCTCTCCGGGACCCAGGCAGTTCTTC
D: TRBD2; size: NA; V: TRBV10-3; J: TRBJ2-3; CDR3: CAISEPGLAARATDTQYF; DNA: TGTGCCATCAGTGAACCGGGACTAGCAGCCCGAGCAACAGATACGCAGTATTTT
D: TRBD2; size: NA; V: TRBV10-2; J: TRBJ2-1; CDR3: CASTLAGDYNEQFF; DNA: TGCGCCAGTACACTAGCGGGAGATTACAATGAGCAGTTCTTC
D: NA; size: NA; V: TRBV16; J: TRBJ1-2; CDR3: CASSQSLKPYSLLGYTF; DNA: TGTGCCAGCAGCCAAAGTTTGAAGCCATACAGTTTGCTCGGCTACACCTTC
D: NA; size: few; V: TRBV11-2; J: TRBJ2-4; CDR3: CASSSRLGGNIQYF; DNA: TGTGCCAGCAGCTCCAGGCTCGGTGGAAACATTCAGTACTTC
D: TRBD1; size: once; V: TRBV19; J: TRBJ1-2; CDR3: CASMTGGYRGYGYTF; DNA: TGTGCCAGTATGACAGGGGGATATCGCGGCTATGGCTACACCTTC
D: TRBD1; size: NA; V: TRBV7-3; J: TRBJ2-2; CDR3: CASSLIGDSSTGELFF; DNA: TGTGCCAGCAGCTTAATTGGGGACAGTTCCACCGGGGAGCTGTTTTTT
D: NA; size: few; V: TRBV2; J: TRBJ2-3; CDR3: CASSGDTDTQYF; DNA: TGTGCCAGCAGTGGGGACACAGATACGCAGTATTTT
D: TRBD1; size: NA; V: TRBV27; J: TRBJ1-1; CDR3: CASSPRDRKNTEAFF; DNA: TGTGCCAGCAGTCCCCGGGACAGAAAGAACACTGAAGCTTTCTTT
D: NA; size: NA; V: TRBV6-5; J: TRBJ1-1; CDR3: CASWRPMNTEAFF; DNA: TGTGCCAGCTGGAGGCCCATGAACACTGAAGCTTTCTTT
D: NA; size: NA; V: TRBV29-1; J: TRBJ1-3; CDR3: CSAGVFGNTIYF; DNA: TGCAGCGCAGGTGTGTTTGGAAACACCATATATTTT
D: TRBD1; size: NA; V: TRBV5-1; J: TRBJ2-2; CDR3: CASSQRQGHTGELFF; DNA: TGCGCCAGCAGCCAACGACAGGGTCACACCGGGGAGCTGTTTTTT
D: TRBD2; size: NA; V: TRBV9; J: TRBJ2-1; CDR3: CASSVARGLPSSYNEQFF; DNA: TGTGCCAGCAGCGTAGCGCGGGGACTACCGAGCTCCTACAATGAGCAGTTCTTC
D: TRBD1; size: NA; V: TRBV28; J: TRBJ1-5; CDR3: CACHWTGTLQPQHF; DNA: TGTGCCTGCCACTGGACAGGGACCTTACAGCCCCAGCATTTT
D: NA; size: NA; V: TRBV28; J: TRBJ1-4; CDR3: CASSLAAGATNEKLFF; DNA: TGTGCCAGCAGTTTGGCGGCAGGAGCAACTAATGAAAAACTGTTTTTT
D: TRBD2; size: NA; V: TRBV5-1; J: TRBJ2-5; CDR3: CASSLVVAGAGETQYF; DNA: TGCGCCAGCAGCTTGGTGGTGGCGGGAGCCGGGGAGACCCAGTACTTC
D: NA; size: once; V: TRBV11-2; J: TRBJ1-2; CDR3: CASSPRRHSEGYGYTF; DNA: TGTGCCAGCAGCCCTCGAAGGCACTCAGAGGGCTATGGCTACACCTTC
D: NA; size: NA; V: TRBV5-6; J: TRBJ1-2; CDR3: CASSLYNTEANYGYTF; DNA: TGTGCCAGCAGCTTGTATAACACAGAAGCTAACTATGGCTACACCTTC
D: TRBD2; size: NA; V: TRBV7-9; J: TRBJ2-1; CDR3: CASSLGTWTSGYNEQFF; DNA: TGTGCCAGCAGCTTAGGGACGTGGACTAGCGGATACAATGAGCAGTTCTTC
D: TRBD2; size: NA; V: TRBV6-1; J: TRBJ2-4; CDR3: CASSVFGRAQNIQYF; DNA: TGTGCCAGCAGTGTTTTCGGGAGGGCACAAAACATTCAGTACTTC
D: TRBD1; size: NA; V: TRBV7-8; J: TRBJ1-3; CDR3: CASSFTGGFGNTIYF; DNA: TGTGCCAGCAGCTTTACAGGGGGCTTTGGAAACACCATATATTTT
D: TRBD1; size: NA; V: TRBV2; J: TRBJ1-2; CDR3: CASRSAGTGDYGYTF; DNA: TGTGCCAGCAGAAGCGCCGGGACAGGGGACTATGGCTACACCTTC
D: TRBD1; size: NA; V: TRBV19; J: TRBJ1-2; CDR3: CASSTGTALGYGYTF; DNA: TGTGCCAGTAGTACCGGGACAGCCCTTGGGTATGGCTACACCTTC
D: TRBD1; size: once; V: TRBV7-3; J: TRBJ2-5; CDR3: CASSFSQGALETQYF; DNA: TGTGCCAGCAGCTTTTCACAGGGGGCATTAGAGACCCAGTACTTC
D: NA; size: NA; V: TRBV6-1; J: TRBJ1-2; CDR3: CASSEELRRGYTF; DNA: TGTGCCAGCAGTGAAGAACTTCGTCGTGGCTACACCTTC
D: NA; size: NA; V: TRBV4-1; J: TRBJ1-1; CDR3: CASSHLIGTLDSTTEAFF; DNA: TGCGCCAGCAGCCACCTGATCGGGACTCTGGATAGTACCACTGAAGCTTTCTTT
D: NA; size: NA; V: TRBV7-6; J: TRBJ2-5; CDR3: CATTSLPGIAETQYF; DNA: TGTGCCACCACTAGTCTTCCAGGGATTGCAGAGACCCAGTACTTC
D: NA; size: NA; V: TRBV9; J: TRBJ2-1; CDR3: CASSPISVDNEQFF; DNA: TGTGCCAGCAGCCCTATAAGTGTGGACAATGAGCAGTTCTTC
D: TRBD2; size: NA; V: TRBV10-2; J: TRBJ2-3; CDR3: CASRATSGSTDTQYF; DNA: TGCGCCAGCAGGGCCACTAGCGGGAGCACAGATACGCAGTATTTT
D: NA; size: NA; V: TRBV4-2; J: TRBJ2-1; CDR3: CASSQDGRRTNEQFF; DNA: TGTGCCAGCAGCCAAGATGGGCGCCGAACGAATGAGCAGTTCTTC
D: NA; size: NA; V: TRBV11-2; J: TRBJ2-3; CDR3: CASSSSTDTQYF; DNA: TGTGCCAGCAGCTCTAGCACAGATACGCAGTATTTT